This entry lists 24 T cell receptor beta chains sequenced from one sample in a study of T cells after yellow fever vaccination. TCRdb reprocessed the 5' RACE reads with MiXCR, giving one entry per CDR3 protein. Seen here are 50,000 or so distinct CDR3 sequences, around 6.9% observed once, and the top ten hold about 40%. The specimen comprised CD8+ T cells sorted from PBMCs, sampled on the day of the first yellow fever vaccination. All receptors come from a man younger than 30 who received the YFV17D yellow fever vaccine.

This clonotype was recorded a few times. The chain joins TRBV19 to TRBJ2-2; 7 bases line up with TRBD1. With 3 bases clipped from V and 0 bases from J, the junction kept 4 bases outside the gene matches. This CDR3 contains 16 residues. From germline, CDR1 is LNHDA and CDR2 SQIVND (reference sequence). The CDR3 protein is CASSMWDRANTGELFF. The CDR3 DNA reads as TGTGCCAGTAGTATGTGGGACAGAGCGAACACCGGGGAGCTGTTTTTT.

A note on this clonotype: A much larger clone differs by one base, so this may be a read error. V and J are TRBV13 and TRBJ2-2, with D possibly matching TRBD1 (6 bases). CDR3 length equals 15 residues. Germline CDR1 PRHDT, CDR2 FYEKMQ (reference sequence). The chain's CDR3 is CASSIGGKGTGELFF. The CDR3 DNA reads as TGTGCCAGCAGCATAGGGGGTAAGGGGACCGGGGAGCTGTTTTTT.

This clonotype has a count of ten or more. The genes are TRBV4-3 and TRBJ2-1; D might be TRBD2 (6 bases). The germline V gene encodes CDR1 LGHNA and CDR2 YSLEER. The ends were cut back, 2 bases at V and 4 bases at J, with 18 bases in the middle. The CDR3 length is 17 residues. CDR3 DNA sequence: TGCGCCAGCAGCCAACAAGAGGCGGGACTGAAGTACAATGAGCAGTTCTTC. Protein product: CASSQQEAGLKYNEQFF.

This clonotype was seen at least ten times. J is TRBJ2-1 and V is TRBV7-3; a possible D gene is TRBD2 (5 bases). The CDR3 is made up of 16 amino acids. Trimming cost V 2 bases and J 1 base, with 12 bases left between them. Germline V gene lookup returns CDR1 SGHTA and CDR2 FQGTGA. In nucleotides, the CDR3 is TGTGCCAGCAGCTTAGGGGTCCGGGGATCCTACAATGAGCAGTTCTTC. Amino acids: CASSLGVRGSYNEQFF.

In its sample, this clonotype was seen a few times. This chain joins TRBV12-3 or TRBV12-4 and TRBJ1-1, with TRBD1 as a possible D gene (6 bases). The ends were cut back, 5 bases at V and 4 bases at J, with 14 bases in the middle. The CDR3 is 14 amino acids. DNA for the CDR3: TGTGCCAGCAGTGCATCCAGGGGAGGCACTGAAGCTTTCTTT. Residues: CASSASRGGTEAFF.

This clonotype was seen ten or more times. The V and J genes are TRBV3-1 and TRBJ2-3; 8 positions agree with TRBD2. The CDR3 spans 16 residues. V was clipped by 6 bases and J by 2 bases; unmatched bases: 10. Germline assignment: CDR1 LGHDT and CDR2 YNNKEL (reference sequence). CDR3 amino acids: CASRGNAAGATDTQYF. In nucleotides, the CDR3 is TGTGCCAGCAGAGGGAATGCAGCGGGGGCCACAGATACGCAGTATTTT.

CDR3 sequence: CKYGQIYSNQPQHF. Written as DNA, the CDR3 is TGCAAATATGGACAGATCTATAGCAATCAGCCCCAGCATTTT. The chain has TRBV20-1 and TRBJ1-5, with a possible D match to TRBD1 (6 bases). Per germline, CDR1 DFQATT and CDR2 SNEGSKA (reference sequence). The CDR3 has 14 residues.

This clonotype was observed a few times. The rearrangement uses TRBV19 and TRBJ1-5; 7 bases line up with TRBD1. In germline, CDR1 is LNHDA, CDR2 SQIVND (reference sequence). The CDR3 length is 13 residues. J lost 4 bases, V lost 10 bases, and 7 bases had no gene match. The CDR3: CATGTVQNQPQHF. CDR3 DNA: TGTGCCACTGGGACAGTCCAAAATCAGCCCCAGCATTTT.

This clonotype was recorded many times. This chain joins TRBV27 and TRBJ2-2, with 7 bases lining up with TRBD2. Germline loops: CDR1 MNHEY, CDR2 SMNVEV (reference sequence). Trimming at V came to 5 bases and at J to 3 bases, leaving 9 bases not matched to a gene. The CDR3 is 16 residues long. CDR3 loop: CASSLTAGPDTGELFF. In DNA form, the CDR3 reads TGTGCCAGCAGTCTTACAGCGGGGCCAGACACCGGGGAGCTGTTTTTT.

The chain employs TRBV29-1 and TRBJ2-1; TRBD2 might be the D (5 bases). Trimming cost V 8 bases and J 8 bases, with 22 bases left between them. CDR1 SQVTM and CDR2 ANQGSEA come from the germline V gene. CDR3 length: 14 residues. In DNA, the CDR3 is TGCAGCTCTAACGGACTCGACACATCGCATGAGCAGTTCTTC. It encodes CSSNGLDTSHEQFF.

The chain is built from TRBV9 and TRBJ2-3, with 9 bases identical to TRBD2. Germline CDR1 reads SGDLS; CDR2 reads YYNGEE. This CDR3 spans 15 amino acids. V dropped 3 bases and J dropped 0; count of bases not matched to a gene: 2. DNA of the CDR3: TGTGCCAGCAGCGCCCTAGCGGGAAGCACAGATACGCAGTATTTT. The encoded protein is CASSALAGSTDTQYF.

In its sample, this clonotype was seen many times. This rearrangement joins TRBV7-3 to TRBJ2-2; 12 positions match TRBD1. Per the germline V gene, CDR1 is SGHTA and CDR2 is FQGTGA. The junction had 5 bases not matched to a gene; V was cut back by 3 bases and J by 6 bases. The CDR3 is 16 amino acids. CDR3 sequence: CASSLTGQGASGELFF. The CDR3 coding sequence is TGTGCCAGCAGCTTGACGGGACAGGGGGCCTCCGGGGAGCTGTTTTTT.

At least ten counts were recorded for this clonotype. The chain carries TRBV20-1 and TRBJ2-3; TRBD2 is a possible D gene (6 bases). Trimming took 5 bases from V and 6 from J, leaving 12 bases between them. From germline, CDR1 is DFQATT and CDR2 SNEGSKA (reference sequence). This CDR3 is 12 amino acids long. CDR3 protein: CSADAGSDTQYF. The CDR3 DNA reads TGCAGTGCTGACGCGGGGTCGGATACGCAGTATTTT.

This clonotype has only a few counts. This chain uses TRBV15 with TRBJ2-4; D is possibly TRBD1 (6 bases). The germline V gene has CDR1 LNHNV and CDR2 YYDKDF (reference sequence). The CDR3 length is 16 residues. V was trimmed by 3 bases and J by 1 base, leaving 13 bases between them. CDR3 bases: TGTGCCACCAGCAGCGAACAGGGCTGGGCCAAAAACATTCAGTACTTC. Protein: CATSSEQGWAKNIQYF.

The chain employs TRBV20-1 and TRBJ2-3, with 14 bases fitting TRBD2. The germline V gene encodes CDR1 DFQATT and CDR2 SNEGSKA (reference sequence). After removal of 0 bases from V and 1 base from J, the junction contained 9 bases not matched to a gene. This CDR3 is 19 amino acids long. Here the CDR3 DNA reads TGCAGTGCTAGAGATCCCCGACTAGCGGGGGGGCCAGGCACAGATACGCAGTATTTT. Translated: CSARDPRLAGGPGTDTQYF.

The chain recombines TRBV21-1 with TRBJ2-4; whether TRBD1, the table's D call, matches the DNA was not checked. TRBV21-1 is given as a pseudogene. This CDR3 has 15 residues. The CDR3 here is CASSKAEGKGNIQYF. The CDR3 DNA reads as TGTGCCAGCAGCAAAGCTGAAGGGAAGGGAAACATTCAGTACTTC.

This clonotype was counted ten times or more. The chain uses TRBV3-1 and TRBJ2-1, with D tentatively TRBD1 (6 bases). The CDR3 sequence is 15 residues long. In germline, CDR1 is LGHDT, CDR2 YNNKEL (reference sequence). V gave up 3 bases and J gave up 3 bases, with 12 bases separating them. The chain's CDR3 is CASSHTGIGYNEQFF. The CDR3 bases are TGTGCCAGCAGCCACACAGGGATAGGCTACAATGAGCAGTTCTTC.

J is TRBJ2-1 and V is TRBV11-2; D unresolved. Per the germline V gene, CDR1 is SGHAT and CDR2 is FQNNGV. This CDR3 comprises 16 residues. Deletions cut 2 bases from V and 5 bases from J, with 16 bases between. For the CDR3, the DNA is TGTGCCAGCAGCTTAATAAAGGGAATGGTGAACAATGAGCAGTTCTTC. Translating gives CASSLIKGMVNNEQFF.

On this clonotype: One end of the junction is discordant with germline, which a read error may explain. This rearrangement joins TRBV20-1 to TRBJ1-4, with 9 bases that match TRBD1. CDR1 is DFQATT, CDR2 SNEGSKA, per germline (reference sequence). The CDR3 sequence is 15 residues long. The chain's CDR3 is CCATYPGQGSEKLFF. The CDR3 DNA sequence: TGCTGTGCTACGTATCCGGGACAGGGCAGTGAAAAACTGTTTTTT.

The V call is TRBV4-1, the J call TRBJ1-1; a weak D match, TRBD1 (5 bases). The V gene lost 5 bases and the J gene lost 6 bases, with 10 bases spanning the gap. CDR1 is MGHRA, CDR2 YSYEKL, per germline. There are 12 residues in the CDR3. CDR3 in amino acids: CASSGEGAEAFF. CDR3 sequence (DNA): TGCGCCAGCAGCGGGGAAGGGGCTGAAGCTTTCTTT.

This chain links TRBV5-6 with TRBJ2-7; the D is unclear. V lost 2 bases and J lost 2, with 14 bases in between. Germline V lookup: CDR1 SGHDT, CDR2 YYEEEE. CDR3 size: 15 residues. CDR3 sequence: CASSLISPGAYEQYV. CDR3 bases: TGTGCCAGCAGCTTAATTAGCCCCGGAGCCTACGAGCAGTACGTC.

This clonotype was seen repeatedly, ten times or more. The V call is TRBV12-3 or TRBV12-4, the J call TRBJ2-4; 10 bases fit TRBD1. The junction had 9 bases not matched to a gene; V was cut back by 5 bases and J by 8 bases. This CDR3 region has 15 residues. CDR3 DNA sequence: TGTGCCAGCAGTGCCGGGACAGGGGATGGAGACATTCAGTACTTC. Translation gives CASSAGTGDGDIQYF.

This CDR3 is CASSPQGSNTEAFF. The CDR3 bases are TGTGCCAGCAGTCCGCAGGGGTCGAACACTGAAGCTTTCTTT. The V and J genes are TRBV12-3 or TRBV12-4 and TRBJ1-1; the D gene is possibly TRBD1 (6 bases). CDR3 length: 14 amino acids. The germline V and J ends were trimmed by 5 bases and 1 base, with 11 bases remaining between them.

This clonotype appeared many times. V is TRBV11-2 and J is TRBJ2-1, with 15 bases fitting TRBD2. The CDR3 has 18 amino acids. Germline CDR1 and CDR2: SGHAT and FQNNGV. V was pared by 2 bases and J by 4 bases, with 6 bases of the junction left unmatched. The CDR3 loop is CASSLRGTSGGPYNEQFF. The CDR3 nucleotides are TGTGCCAGCAGCTTACGGGGGACTAGCGGGGGGCCATACAATGAGCAGTTCTTC.